The sample holds a few counts of the clone carrying this TCR beta chain. The data originate from a study of spatial heterogeneity in lung cancer. Indicated time point: sample taken at primary tumor resection. Unsorted samples of tumor, nontumor lung or frozen PBMC had their whole RNA sequenced. CDR3 size: 16 residues. Germline V gene sequence: CDR1 SGDLS, CDR2 YYNGEE. The V segment lost 3 bases and the J segment 5 bases; nucleotides outside the gene matches: 12. Every TCR cDNA molecule carried a tag that served as a unique molecular identifier. TCRdb itself ran the 5' RACE reads through MiXCR, one entry per CDR3 protein. The sample holds about 38,000 distinct CDR3 sequences, around 7.5% seen once.

This receptor was obtained from a male donor with early-stage non-small cell lung cancer. The chain uses TRBV9 and TRBJ2-5; 8 bases align to TRBD1. The sequenced sample was PBMCs, obtained at surgery. This chain's CDR3 is CASSESTRGPWETQYF. The CDR3 nucleotides read TGTGCCAGCAGCGAGTCCACCAGGGGGCCTTGGGAGACCCAGTACTTC.